Detailed here is one TCR beta chain. Its binding antigen is unknown. Base qualities are not provided; no much larger clone lies one nucleotide away. The CDR3, from cysteine to phenylalanine, totals 15 residues. The sequence is cut down to CDR3 DNA, 45 bases in frame from base 1. CDR1 MNHEY and CDR2 SVGAGI are derived from the germline V gene. V is pruned by 5 bases and J by 6 bases, leaving 3 bases of the junction without a gene match. The data were obtained in a study of cytomegalovirus exposure and HLA in healthy donors (dated by TCRdb to about 2017). In terms of the full investigation: The 666 repertoires of the first cohort and the 110 or so validation repertoires were produced on the same platform, according to a later analysis. The study aimed to test whether signatures of past pathogen exposure could be identified by cataloging public T cell receptors. A separate validation cohort of over 95 different subjects was used in addition to the roughly 700-subject first cohort. To predict cytomegalovirus infection status, the study combined high-throughput TCR immunosequencing, statistical association of individual TCRs with disease status, and machine learning. Points the paper makes about the study in general: According to the authors, the approach could potentially be generalized to other disease states and immunological phenotypes. The classifier was reported to diagnose cytomegalovirus status with high specificity and sensitivity in both the original cohort and the validation cohort. The study gave a list of under 200 TCR beta chains associated with cytomegalovirus. The validation cohort had no HLA typing available for a later analysis, so co-occurrence within that cohort was assessed over all 130 or so repertoires. A few of the identified cytomegalovirus-associated TCR beta chains were confirmed in vitro to be specific for cytomegalovirus antigens. A later analysis found that TCRs clustered in the first cohort also tended to co-occur in the roughly 120 validation repertoires, with 94% of cluster scores above 0. Across donors, most TCR sequences were observed very rarely, whereas some public TCRs were present in many individuals.

The library was generated by the immunoSEQ multiplex PCR assay. Concerning the study's data processing: A statistical classification framework was developed to diagnose cytomegalovirus status using the catalog of TCR beta chain sequences. TCRdb obtained this table from immuneACCESS and retained in-frame rearrangements with V and J assigned. These tables miss some clones; where compared with another copy, unresolved V genes account for less than half of the shortfall, and the remainder is unexplained. V and J calls and clone size are those listed in that table; D and trimming were worked out from the DNA. For this sample the table gives hundreds of thousands of clones, of which roughly 85% were detected only once. The ten largest make up approximately 0.86% of the sample. Separate from the approximately 700-subject first cohort, the validation cohort of more than 90 subjects was the group to which the donors belonged.

The chain is made from TRBV6-5 and TRBJ2-1; 14 of the junction bases match TRBD2. Sequences were obtained from PBMCs. The source of this sequence is a woman aged 18-35 years in good health and CMV-seronegative. The CDR3 here reads CASSRGLAGANEQFF. Here is the DNA: TGTGCCAGCAGTAGGGGACTAGCGGGAGCCAATGAGCAGTTCTTC.